Listed below are T cell receptor beta chains from one sample, sequenced in a study. MiXCR was run by TCRdb on the 5' RACE reads, yielding one entry per CDR3 protein. Here the sample spans some 40,000 distinct CDR3 sequences, 22% being singletons. Material: Tregs sorted from a lymph node. These receptors were collected from a female donor with breast cancer. Both conserved end residues are part of each CDR3. The D gene is left open where the match is weak. Rows may omit the clone size; those that give it use once, few, many or a size class.

D	size	V	J	CDR3	DNA
TRBD1	medium-sized	TRBV12-3/TRBV12-4	TRBJ1-1	CASSLIRYRGTEAFF	TGTGCCAGCAGTTTAATCCGGTACAGGGGCACTGAAGCTTTCTTT
TRBD2	.	TRBV19	TRBJ2-1	CASTSHRTSGYNEQFF	TGTGCCAGTACCTCCCACCGGACTAGCGGGTACAATGAGCAGTTCTTC
TRBD2	many	TRBV7-3	TRBJ2-1	CASSPGGAAYNEQFF	TGTGCCAGTTCCCCGGGGGGGGCGGCCTACAATGAGCAGTTCTTC
.	few	TRBV10-3	TRBJ1-5	CAISEGREMGQPQHF	TGTGCCATCAGTGAGGGAAGGGAAATGGGTCAGCCCCAGCATTTT
TRBD2	many	TRBV4-1	TRBJ2-7	CASSQDWASGSFEQYF	TGCGCCAGCAGCCAAGATTGGGCTAGCGGGAGCTTCGAGCAGTACTTC
.	many	TRBV4-2	TRBJ1-1	CASSQGNRATEAFF	TGTGCCAGCAGCCAAGGGAACAGGGCCACTGAAGCTTTCTTT
.	.	TRBV20-1	TRBJ2-1	CGALPLGTYNEQFF	TGCGGTGCTCTCCCCCTAGGGACCTACAATGAGCAGTTCTTC
.	.	TRBV9	TRBJ2-5	CASSVGNSETQYF	TGTGCCAGCAGCGTGGGAAATTCAGAGACCCAGTACTTC
.	many	TRBV5-1	TRBJ2-2	CASSSAANTGELFF	TGCGCCAGCAGCTCGGCAGCGAACACCGGGGAGCTGTTTTTT
.	.	TRBV28	TRBJ2-3	CASSSQGRDTQYF	TGTGCCAGCAGTTCACAGGGAAGAGATACGCAGTATTTT
.	.	TRBV9	TRBJ1-4	CASSATGTFTSEKLFF	TGTGCCAGCAGCGCCACCGGGACTTTTACTTCGGAAAAACTGTTTTTT
TRBD1	.	TRBV7-2	TRBJ2-5	CASSLPQGAQETQYF	TGTGCCAGCAGCTTACCTCAGGGGGCCCAAGAGACCCAGTACTTC
.	many	TRBV11-2	TRBJ2-7	CASSLGGGYEQYF	TGTGCCAGCAGCTTAGGTGGGGGCTACGAGCAGTACTTC
.	many	TRBV5-1	TRBJ2-1	CASSWTAYNEQFF	TGCGCCAGCAGCTGGACAGCTTACAATGAGCAGTTCTTC
TRBD2	.	TRBV4-1	TRBJ2-5	CASSQVAGLAMETQYF	TGCGCCAGCAGCCAAGTAGCGGGACTAGCCATGGAGACCCAGTACTTC
TRBD1	.	TRBV18	TRBJ1-1	CASSPDRAAEAFF	TGTGCCAGCTCACCGGACAGGGCCGCTGAAGCTTTCTTT
.	.	TRBV2	TRBJ1-2	CASSPTGSYNYGYTF	TGTGCCAGCAGCCCGACAGGCTCCTATAACTATGGCTACACCTTC
.	.	TRBV7-2	TRBJ2-3	CASSFVTTDTQYF	TGTGCCAGCAGCTTTGTAACCACAGATACGCAGTATTTT
.	few	TRBV5-1	TRBJ2-7	CASSPEGFENEQYF	TGCGCCAGCAGCCCGGAGGGCTTCGAGAACGAGCAGTACTTC
.	many	TRBV24-1	TRBJ2-1	CATSWSGTEQFF	TGTGCCACCAGTTGGTCCGGGACTGAGCAGTTCTTC
TRBD2	.	TRBV4-1	TRBJ2-1	CASSQDPPAGVTNEQFF	TGCGCCAGCAGCCAAGACCCCCCCGCGGGGGTAACGAATGAGCAGTTCTTC
.	.	TRBV7-9	TRBJ2-7	CASSPRTGLLYEQYF	TGTGCCAGCAGCCCCCGGACGGGACTGCTCTACGAGCAGTACTTC
.	few	TRBV9	TRBJ2-7	CASSVGVGGGYEQHF	TGTGCCAGCAGCGTAGGGGTAGGTGGGGGGTACGAGCAGCACTTC
.	.	TRBV4-2	TRBJ2-6	CASSQEKPKQASSGANVLSF	TGTGCCAGCAGCCAAGAGAAACCGAAACAAGCAAGCTCTGGGGCCAACGTCCTGTCTTTC
TRBD2	.	TRBV6-2/TRBV6-3	TRBJ2-2	CASSSSGTSGELFF	TGTGCCAGCAGTTCCTCCGGGACTAGCGGGGAGCTGTTTTTT
TRBD1	many	TRBV2	TRBJ1-2	CASSPGRGQGNGYTF	TGTGCCAGCAGCCCGGGGAGGGGACAGGGGAATGGCTACACCTTC
.	.	TRBV28	TRBJ1-2	CASSFNRNYGYTF	TGTGCCAGCAGTTTTAACAGGAACTATGGCTACACCTTC
.	few	TRBV20-1	TRBJ2-1	CSAETVSYNEQFF	TGCAGTGCCGAGACAGTGTCGTACAATGAGCAGTTCTTC
.	.	TRBV5-1	TRBJ2-3	CASSLDGYSDTRYF	TGCGCCAGCAGCTTGGACGGCTATTCGGATACGCGGTATTTT
TRBD2	.	TRBV12-3/TRBV12-4	TRBJ2-1	CASSFGRGGNEQFF	TGTGCCAGCAGTTTTGGGCGGGGGGGCAATGAGCAGTTCTTC
TRBD1	.	TRBV18	TRBJ2-2	CASSKQGRTGELFF	TGTGCCAGCTCAAAACAGGGGCGCACCGGGGAGCTGTTTTTT
.	few	TRBV21-1	TRBJ1-2	CASSKGSLADRGWYGYTF	TGTGCCAGCAGCAAAGGATCCCTAGCCGACAGGGGCTGGTATGGCTACACCTTC
.	.	TRBV27	TRBJ2-2	CASSLYTGELFF	TGTGCCAGCAGTCTATACACCGGGGAGCTGTTTTTT
.	few	TRBV30	TRBJ2-3	CAWSEGRAADTQYF	TGTGCCTGGAGTGAGGGCAGGGCGGCAGATACGCAGTATTTT
.	many	TRBV5-6	TRBJ1-4	CASSFYRVEEKLFF	TGTGCCAGCAGCTTTTACAGGGTAGAGGAAAAACTGTTTTTT
.	few	TRBV7-9	TRBJ2-7	CASSFSETSYEQYF	TGTGCCAGCAGCTTTTCCGAAACTTCCTACGAGCAGTACTTC
.	many	TRBV29-1	TRBJ2-5	CSVAGPEGWTQYF	TGCAGCGTTGCGGGACCAGAGGGTTGGACCCAGTACTTC